The 3 T cell receptor beta chains in this list originate from one sample, sequenced in a study of sequential checkpoint blockade in melanoma. Sample treatment: randomized to nivolumab then ipilimumab (arm A) or the reverse (arm B). TCRdb's copy holds only in-frame clones and misses some; the assay was immunoSEQ multiplex PCR. Of 3,500 to 4,500 clones in the sample, 34% were seen once. Source: tumor tissue (inferred from file names), taken from a patient given nivolumab and ipilimumab in sequence. The receptor set was obtained from a human donor with melanoma.

This clone was seen a handful of times. The chain links TRBV19 to TRBJ2-5; possibly TRBD1 for D (6 bases). The CDR3 length is 13 residues. V dropped 7 bases and J dropped 2 bases, with 11 bases sitting between them. The germline gives CDR1 LNHDA, CDR2 SQIVND (reference sequence). Here the CDR3 DNA reads TGTGCCAGTAAATTCAGGGGACAAGAGACCCAGTACTTC. Amino acid sequence: CASKFRGQETQYF.

This chain links TRBV6-8 with TRBJ2-3, with D unclear. Trimming stripped 0 bases from V and 0 bases from J, with 16 bases between. The germline V gene encodes CDR1 MNHGY and CDR2 SAAAGT. The CDR3 runs 18 residues. The CDR3 protein is CASSYSPGFSGSTDTQYF. Written as DNA, the CDR3 is TGTGCCAGCAGTTACTCCCCCGGGTTCTCAGGAAGCACAGATACGCAGTATTTT.

By sample share, this clone is medium-sized. This rearrangement joins TRBV6-8 to TRBJ1-5, with D tentatively TRBD1 (6 bases). CDR3 length: 14 residues. V lost 2 bases and J lost 1, with 6 bases in between. Germline V CDR1 and CDR2: MNHGY, SAAAGT. CDR3 sequence reads: CASSYGGSNQPQHF. The CDR3 coding sequence is TGTGCCAGCAGTTACGGGGGCAGCAATCAGCCCCAGCATTTT.